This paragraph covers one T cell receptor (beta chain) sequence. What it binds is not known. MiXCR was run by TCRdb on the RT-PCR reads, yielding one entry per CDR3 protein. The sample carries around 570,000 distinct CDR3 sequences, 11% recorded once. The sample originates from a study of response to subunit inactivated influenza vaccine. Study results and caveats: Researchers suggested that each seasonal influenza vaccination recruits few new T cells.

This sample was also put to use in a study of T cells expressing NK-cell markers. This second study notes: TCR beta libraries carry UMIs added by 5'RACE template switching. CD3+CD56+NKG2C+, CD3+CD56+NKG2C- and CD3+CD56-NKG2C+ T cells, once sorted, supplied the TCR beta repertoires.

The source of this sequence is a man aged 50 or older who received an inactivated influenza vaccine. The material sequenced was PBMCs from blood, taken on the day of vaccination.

The CDR3 DNA sequence: TGTGCCAGCAGTGTAGTGTCACGGTTTGAAGCTTTCTTT. It yields the protein CASSVVSRFEAFF. V gene TRBV25-1 combines with J gene TRBJ1-1, with D uncertain. CDR1 is MGHDK, CDR2 SYGVNS, per germline. The CDR3 has 13 amino acids. The V and J ends lost 4 bases and 7 bases respectively, with 13 bases between them.